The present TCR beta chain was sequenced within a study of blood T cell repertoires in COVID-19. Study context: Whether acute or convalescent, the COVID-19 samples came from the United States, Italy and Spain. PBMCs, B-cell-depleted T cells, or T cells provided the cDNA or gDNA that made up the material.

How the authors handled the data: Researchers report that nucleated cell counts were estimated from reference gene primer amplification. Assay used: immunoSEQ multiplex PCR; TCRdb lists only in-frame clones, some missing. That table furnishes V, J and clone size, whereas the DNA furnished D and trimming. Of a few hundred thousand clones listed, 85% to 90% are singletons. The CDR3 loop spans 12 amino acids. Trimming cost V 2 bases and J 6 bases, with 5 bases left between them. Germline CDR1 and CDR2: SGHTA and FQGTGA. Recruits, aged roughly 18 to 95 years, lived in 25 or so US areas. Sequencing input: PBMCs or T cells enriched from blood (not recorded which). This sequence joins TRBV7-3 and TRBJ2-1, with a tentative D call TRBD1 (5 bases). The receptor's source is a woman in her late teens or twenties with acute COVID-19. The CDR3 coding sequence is TGTGCCAGCAGCTTAGACAGCAATGAGCAGTTCTTC. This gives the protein CASSLDSNEQFF.